These 18 T cell receptor beta chains were all obtained from the same sample, sequenced in a study of CD8 T cells in Susac syndrome. RNA amounts of 0.5 to 1 ug underwent reverse transcription with random hexamers. TCRdb used MiXCR to reprocess the immunoSEQ multiplex PCR reads, holding one entry per CDR3 protein. Of 250,000 to 300,000 distinct CDR3 sequences in the sample, approximately 85% are singletons; the top ten hold roughly 0.22%. Sequenced sample: CD8+ T cells from PBMCs. All receptors derive from a human donor with multiple sclerosis.

This sequence joins TRBV27 and TRBJ2-7; 11 nucleotides align to TRBD2. Germline trimming cut 2 bases from V and 2 bases from J; bases unmatched to any gene: 11. CDR1 is MNHEY and CDR2 is SMNVEV in the germline V gene (reference sequence). This CDR3 spans 18 amino acids. For the CDR3, the DNA is TGTGCCAGCAGTTTAGTACCCTTAGCGGGAGGGGGGGCCTACGAGCAGTACTTC. Protein: CASSLVPLAGGGAYEQYF.

Here the CDR3 reads CASSYSRGGHSLYEQYF. The CDR3 DNA follows: TGTGCCAGCAGTTACTCGAGAGGCGGACACTCCCTCTACGAGCAGTACTTC. V usage is TRBV6-2 or TRBV6-3 and J usage is TRBJ2-7, with D possibly being TRBD1 (5 bases). The CDR3 runs 17 residues. CDR1 is MNHEY, CDR2 SVGEGT, per germline. Trimming removed 0 bases at V and 3 bases at J, with 18 bases between.

V usage is TRBV12-3 or TRBV12-4 and J usage is TRBJ2-1; 9 nucleotides align to TRBD1. Trimming removed 7 bases from V and 5 bases from J; junction bases left unmatched: 6. This CDR3 is 14 amino acids long. This chain's CDR3 is CASTFDRGNNEQFF. In nucleotides, the CDR3 is TGTGCCAGCACTTTTGACAGGGGGAACAATGAGCAGTTCTTC.

This chain links TRBV6-2 or TRBV6-3 with TRBJ2-3; D may be TRBD1 or TRBD2 (5 bases each). The CDR3 contains 15 residues. Per germline, CDR1 MNHEY and CDR2 SVGEGT. Deletions cut 2 bases from V and 2 bases from J, with 11 bases between. CDR3 in amino acids: CASSYPRDATDTQYF. CDR3 sequence (DNA): TGTGCCAGCAGTTACCCCCGGGACGCCACAGATACGCAGTATTTT.

The rearrangement uses TRBV5-1 and TRBJ1-5; TRBD1 might be the D (5 bases). V lost 5 bases to trimming and J lost 6 bases, with 12 bases between them. Germline CDR1 reads SGHRS; CDR2 reads YFSETQ. This CDR3 has 13 amino acids. Here the CDR3 reads CASSHGGGQPQHF. In DNA form, the CDR3 reads TGCGCCAGCAGTCACGGGGGGGGTCAGCCCCAGCATTTT.

The chain couples TRBV20-1 to TRBJ2-7; D is unresolved. Trimming left V 3 bases short and J 4 bases short, with 31 bases between. From germline, CDR1 is DFQATT and CDR2 SNEGSKA (reference sequence). This CDR3 has 19 residues. The CDR3 is CSARASPSSRNMGRYEQYF. The CDR3 nucleotides are TGCAGTGCTAGGGCCTCCCCATCCTCCCGAAACATGGGCAGGTACGAGCAGTACTTC.

The J gene is TRBJ1-4, the V gene TRBV5-4, with a tentative D call TRBD1 (6 bases). This CDR3 has 12 amino acids. Between the trimmed V and J ends, which lost 5 bases and 7 bases, there was a span of 9 bases. Germline CDR1 reads SGHNT; CDR2 reads YYREEE (reference sequence). The CDR3 loop is CASRGTSEKLFF. The CDR3, as DNA: TGTGCCAGCAGGGGGACATCTGAAAAACTGTTTTTT.

This clonotype turned up a few times. This chain uses TRBV18 with TRBJ2-7; no reliable D call. This CDR3 has 13 residues. Trimming stripped 1 base from V and 4 bases from J, with 8 bases between. Germline CDR1 is KGHSH and CDR2 is LQKENI. The CDR3 loop is CASSPRNTYEQYF. The CDR3 nucleotides are TGTGCCAGCTCACCACGTAACACTTACGAGCAGTACTTC.

This rearrangement joins TRBV7-8 to TRBJ2-5, with TRBD2 matching 14 bases. Trimming removed 6 bases from V and 5 bases from J; junction bases left unmatched: 11. Germline CDR1 reads SGHVS; CDR2 reads FQNEAQ. This CDR3 has 17 amino acids. In nucleotides, the CDR3 is TGTGCCAGCAGTCCCCTGGGACTAGCGGGAGTCTGGGAGACCCAGTACTTC. Protein product: CASSPLGLAGVWETQYF.

The chain recombines TRBV4-3 with TRBJ2-2; D remains ambiguous. The germline CDR1 and CDR2 sequences are LGHNA and YSLEER. V lost 4 bases and J lost 4, with 13 bases in between. The CDR3 is 15 amino acids. CDR3 sequence: CASSPGNLFTGELFF. Written as DNA, the CDR3 is TGCGCCAGCAGCCCAGGCAACTTGTTCACCGGGGAGCTGTTTTTT.

In this sample, this clonotype turned up a few times. The J gene is TRBJ2-3, the V gene TRBV12-3 or TRBV12-4; no reliable D call. V dropped 3 bases and J dropped 4 bases, with 11 bases sitting between them. The CDR3 extends over 14 amino acids. CDR3 in DNA: TGTGCCAGCAGTTTGGGTAGGGTAGCAGATACGCAGTATTTT. The encoded protein is CASSLGRVADTQYF.

J is TRBJ2-1 and V is TRBV28; 10 nucleotides match TRBD2. The CDR3 covers 17 residues. J was trimmed by 4 bases and V by 3 bases; bases with no gene match: 9. Germline CDR1 reads MDHEN; CDR2 reads SYDVKM. CDR3 bases: TGTGCCAGCAGTTTTCGACTAGCGGGTGGACTTTACAATGAGCAGTTCTTC. Residues: CASSFRLAGGLYNEQFF.

This sequence joins TRBV20-1 and TRBJ2-7; D is possibly TRBD1 (6 bases). This CDR3 comprises 14 residues. Trimming pared 4 bases from V and 2 bases from J, leaving 15 bases between. The germline V gene has CDR1 DFQATT and CDR2 SNEGSKA (reference sequence). The CDR3 is CSAIGTTETYEQYF. The CDR3 nucleotides read TGCAGTGCTATAGGGACAACGGAGACCTACGAGCAGTACTTC.

The chain has TRBV4-3 and TRBJ1-1, with D tentatively TRBD1 (5 bases). Germline V CDR1 and CDR2: LGHNA, YSLEER. V gave up 3 bases and J gave up 4 bases, with 9 bases separating them. The CDR3 is 13 residues long. CDR3 DNA sequence: TGCGCCAGCAGCCAGACAGCGGGCACTGAAGCTTTCTTT. Amino acids: CASSQTAGTEAFF.

This chain connects TRBV20-1 to TRBJ2-1, with D possibly TRBD2 on 6 matching bases. This CDR3 spans 14 amino acids. CDR1 DFQATT and CDR2 SNEGSKA come from the germline V gene (reference sequence). V shed 5 bases and J shed 7 bases, with 18 bases lying between them. Here the CDR3 DNA reads TGCAGTGCTGAATCGGGACGAGGAGGGAATGAGCAGTTCTTC. This encodes CSAESGRGGNEQFF.

The chain has TRBV6-2 or TRBV6-3 and TRBJ2-1; 12 bases line up with TRBD2. This CDR3 region has 15 residues. After removal of 5 bases from V and 7 bases from J, the junction contained 6 bases not matched to a gene. Germline CDR1 and CDR2: MNHEY and SVGEGT. The CDR3 bases are TGTGCCAGCAGTAGGACTAGCGGGATGGCGAATGAGCAGTTCTTC. Amino acids: CASSRTSGMANEQFF.

In its sample, this clonotype was seen a few times. The chain carries TRBV19 and TRBJ2-1, with D unclear. This CDR3 has 12 amino acids. V lost 9 bases to trimming and J lost 1 base, with 7 bases between them. CDR1 is LNHDA, CDR2 SQIVND, per germline (reference sequence). CDR3 bases: TGTGCCAGCAGTGATTCCTACAATGAGCAGTTCTTC. The encoded protein is CASSDSYNEQFF. The variable domain in full, with the rest retrieved from reference TRBV19 and TRBJ2-1, is DGGITQSPKYLFRKEGQNVTLSCEQNLNHDAMYWYRQDPGQGLRLIYYSQIVNDFQKGDIAEGYSVSREKKESFPLTVTSAQKNPTAFYLCASSDSYNEQFFGPGTRLTVL.

This clonotype is a singleton in its sample. V usage is TRBV4-3 and J usage is TRBJ2-2; 10 bases align to TRBD2. The junction had 2 bases not matched to a gene; V was cut back by 0 bases and J by 4 bases. In germline, CDR1 is LGHNA, CDR2 YSLEER. The CDR3 loop spans 16 amino acids. Here the CDR3 reads CASSQDGLAATGELFF. The CDR3 nucleotides are TGCGCCAGCAGCCAAGACGGACTAGCGGCCACCGGGGAGCTGTTTTTT.